The clone carrying this T cell receptor beta chain was picked up a small number of times. This entry comes from a study of blood T cell repertoires in COVID-19. Clones were sequenced by immunoSEQ multiplex PCR, and TCRdb holds only the in-frame ones, with some missing. The sample yields about 170,000 clones, approximately 80% seen once. Trimming at V came to 5 bases and at J to 0 bases, leaving 5 bases not matched to a gene. The CDR3 spans 15 residues. From germline, CDR1 is SEHNR and CDR2 FQNEAQ (reference sequence). Sequenced input: peripheral blood. The receptor comes from a woman older than 75 with COVID-19, enrolled during active disease. The V call is TRBV7-9, the J call TRBJ2-7; TRBD1 matches 9 bases. The CDR3 reads CASSPGTGRSYEQYF. The CDR3 DNA reads TGTGCCAGCAGCCCAGGGACAGGGCGCTCCTACGAGCAGTACTTC.